The 9 T cell receptor beta chains listed next were all sequenced from one sample in a study of shared clonotypes between healthy human individuals. Sequencing was performed with immunoSEQ multiplex PCR; in TCRdb, only in-frame clones are kept and a portion is missing. The top ten clones hold roughly 0.36% of a sample with fewer than 2.5 million clones, approximately 94% of them seen once. Source material: naive CD4+ T cells from PBMCs. Subset here: CD45RA+ positively selected. All receptors derive from a man aged 18 to 30 in good health. Some clones in this sample may be carry-over from other donors' samples.

This rearrangement joins TRBV27 to TRBJ1-5; tentatively, D is TRBD1 (6 bases). Between the trimmed V and J ends, which lost 8 bases and 2 bases, there was a span of 16 bases. The CDR3 totals 15 residues. CDR1 and CDR2 from the germline V gene are MNHEY and SMNVEV (reference sequence). CDR3 sequence (DNA): TGTGCCAGCCGCGGACAGTCCGTTGGCAATCAGCCCCAGCATTTT. This gives the protein CASRGQSVGNQPQHF.

V and J are TRBV5-1 and TRBJ1-4; D is perhaps TRBD1 (6 bases). The ends were cut back, 0 bases at V and 5 bases at J, with 8 bases in the middle. The CDR3 spans 14 residues. Germline loops: CDR1 SGHRS, CDR2 YFSETQ. CDR3 nucleotides: TGCGCCAGCAGCTTGGGACAGGACAATGAAAAACTGTTTTTT. This sequence encodes CASSLGQDNEKLFF. Complete variable domain (other parts from reference TRBV5-1 and TRBJ1-4): KAGVTQTPRYLIKTRGQQVTLSCSPISGHRSVSWYQQTPGQGLQFLFEYFSETQRNKGNFPGRFSGRQFSNSRSEMNVSTLELGDSALYLCASSLGQDNEKLFFGSGTQLSVL.

This clone was observed once. This rearrangement joins TRBV4-2 to TRBJ2-1; TRBD2 is a possible D gene (6 bases). Germline values: CDR1 LGHNA, CDR2 YNFKEQ. V was clipped by 4 bases and J by 8 bases, with 21 bases between them. The CDR3 is 16 amino acids. The CDR3 nucleotides read TGTGCCAGCAGCCCCCTAGGGGCCGGGAGCCAAGATGAGCAGTTCTTC. Encoded protein: CASSPLGAGSQDEQFF.

The chain recombines TRBV7-3 with TRBJ2-1, with unresolved D. The V end was cut by 5 bases, the J end by 8 bases, with 7 bases between. The CDR3 totals 11 residues. Germline V CDR1 and CDR2: SGHTA, FQGTGA. CDR3 bases: TGTGCCAGCAGCCTAGAATATGAGCAGTTCTTC. It yields the protein CASSLEYEQFF.

The chain carries TRBV7-2 and TRBJ2-7, with no clear D. V was clipped by 5 bases and J by 5 bases, with 22 bases between them. The germline CDR1 and CDR2 sequences are SGHTA and FQGNSA. This CDR3 has 16 residues. The CDR3 DNA reads as TGTGCCAGCAGCCCTATCGGTCGACCGCTCCTCCACGAGCAGTACTTC. Encoded protein: CASSPIGRPLLHEQYF.

The chain couples TRBV6-5 to TRBJ2-7; 9 bases match TRBD1. V was clipped by 2 bases and J by 7 bases; unmatched bases: 6. This CDR3 has 14 amino acids. CDR1 MNHEY and CDR2 SVGAGI come from the germline V gene. CDR3 nucleotides: TGTGCCAGCAGTTACGGGACAGGGCCGGGAGAGCAGTACTTC. It translates to CASSYGTGPGEQYF.

The V gene is TRBV7-3, the J gene TRBJ1-1, with 8 bases aligning to TRBD1. Germline assignment: CDR1 SGHTA and CDR2 FQGTGA. There are 15 residues in the CDR3. The J segment lost 7 bases and the V segment lost 0 bases, leaving 7 bases of the junction unmatched. The CDR3 sequence: CASSLTAGGRGEAFF. CDR3 DNA sequence: TGTGCCAGCAGCTTAACGGCAGGGGGCCGCGGTGAAGCTTTCTTT.

A remark on this clone: This specimen includes other DNA sequences encoding the same CDR3. V is TRBV2 and J is TRBJ2-2; D is perhaps TRBD2 (6 bases). The CDR3 has 13 residues. The germline gives CDR1 SNHLY, CDR2 FYNNEI. Trimming stripped 9 bases from V and 1 base from J, with 9 bases between. CDR3 in amino acids: CASSSENTGELFF. The DNA of the CDR3 is TGTGCCAGTTCTAGCGAGAACACCGGGGAGCTGTTTTTT.

The table lists this clone with a count of one. J is TRBJ1-2 and V is TRBV5-1; D uncertain. The V gene's germline CDR1 is SGHRS and CDR2 YFSETQ. The CDR3 covers 13 residues. Trimming removed 0 bases from V and 8 bases from J, with 11 bases in between. The CDR3 sequence: CASSLDVTGGYTF. The CDR3 nucleotides are TGCGCCAGCAGCTTGGACGTAACCGGCGGCTACACCTTC.